This record covers a single T cell receptor beta chain. This sample is part of a study of technical replicates of blood from a handful of donors. Trimming took 9 bases from V and 7 from J, leaving 19 bases between them. CDR1 and CDR2 (germline): SNHLY, FYNNEI. This CDR3 is 13 amino acids long. Produced via immunoSEQ multiplex PCR; TCRdb's table is partial and in-frame only. The data contain more than 65,000 clones, 85% to 95% of them singletons. Sequenced material: T cells isolated from PBMCs. The chain has TRBV2 and TRBJ2-7; D possibly corresponds to TRBD2 (5 bases). The TCR originated in a human donor in good health. CDR3 in DNA: TGTGCCAGTACCATAGCCGGAACGGGAGAGCAGTACTTC. This encodes CASTIAGTGEQYF.